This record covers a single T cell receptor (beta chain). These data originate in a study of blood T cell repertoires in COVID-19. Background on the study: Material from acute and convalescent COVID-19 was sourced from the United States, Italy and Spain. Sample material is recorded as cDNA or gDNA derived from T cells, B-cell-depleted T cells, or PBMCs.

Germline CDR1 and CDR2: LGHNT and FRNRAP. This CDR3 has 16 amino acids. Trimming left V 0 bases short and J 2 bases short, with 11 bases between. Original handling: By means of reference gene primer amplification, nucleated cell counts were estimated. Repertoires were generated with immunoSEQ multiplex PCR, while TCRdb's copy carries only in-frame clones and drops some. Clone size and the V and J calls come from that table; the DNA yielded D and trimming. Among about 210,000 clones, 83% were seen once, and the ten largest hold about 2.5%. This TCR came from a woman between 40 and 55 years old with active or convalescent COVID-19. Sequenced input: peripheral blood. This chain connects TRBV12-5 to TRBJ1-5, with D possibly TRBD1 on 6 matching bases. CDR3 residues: CASGLVRGTRNQPQHF. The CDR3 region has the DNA TGTGCTAGTGGTTTGGTAAGGGGGACCCGCAATCAGCCCCAGCATTTT. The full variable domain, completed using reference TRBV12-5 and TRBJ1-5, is DARVTQTPRHKVTEMGQEVTMRCQPILGHNTVFWYRQTMMQGLELLAYFRNRAPLDDSGMPKDRFSAEMPDATLATLKIQPSEPRDSAVYFCASGLVRGTRNQPQHFGDGTRLSIL.